Sequencing of this TCR beta chain was carried out in a study of cytomegalovirus exposure and HLA in healthy donors. Study-wide results and limits: Researchers catalogued approximately 160 TCR beta chains as cytomegalovirus-associated. Fewer N-insertions than the approximately 700-donor mean were reportedly shown by an Asian-associated ancestry cluster in a later analysis. Accurate predictions that matched the HLA-A and HLA-B alleles of most subjects were reportedly made from TCR beta sequences. A later analysis found that most CMV-associated TCR beta chains appeared HLA-restricted.

In the PCR, 60 Vbeta and 13 Jbeta primers were used. Sequencing was performed with immunoSEQ multiplex PCR; in TCRdb, only in-frame clones are kept and a portion is missing. The sample lists under 150,000 clones, around 69% occurring once. With 4 bases removed from V and 3 bases from J, the gap between germline ends came to 13 bases. The CDR3 contains 14 residues. Per the germline V gene, CDR1 is SGHNT and CDR2 is YYREEE (reference sequence). As concerns this clone: As yet, its antigen is unknown.

This receptor was identified in a human donor in good health. The chain links TRBV5-4 to TRBJ1-1, with D possibly TRBD1 on 5 matching bases. The sample was PBMCs. This CDR3 reads CASSQRGQYTEAFF. The CDR3, as DNA: TGTGCCAGCAGCCAAAGGGGCCAATACACTGAAGCTTTCTTT.